One and the same sample provided the 21 T cell receptor beta chains below, sequenced in a study of shared clonotypes between healthy human individuals. Method: immunoSEQ multiplex PCR; TCRdb's copy keeps in-frame clones and lacks some. The sample has 2 million to 2.5 million clones; approximately 96% are singletons. What was sequenced was naive CD4+ T cells sorted from blood. Stated subset: CD45RA+ positively selected. Receptor source: a man aged 18 to 30 in good health.

This chain's CDR3 is CASSLEKGQSYEQYF. The CDR3 coding sequence is TGTGCCAGCAGCTTAGAAAAGGGCCAGTCCTACGAGCAGTACTTC. The rearrangement uses TRBV7-8 and TRBJ2-7; D is unclear. CDR1 and CDR2 from the germline V gene are SGHVS and FQNEAQ. V lost 1 base, J lost 1 base, and 11 bases lay in between. CDR3 length: 15 amino acids.

The chain carries TRBV29-1 and TRBJ1-5; no clear D gene. There are 15 residues in the CDR3. V lost 4 bases, J lost 3 bases, and 16 bases lay in between. Germline CDR1 reads SQVTM; CDR2 reads ANQGSEA. The CDR3 DNA reads TGCAGCGTTGCTATAGGTGTAGGTCTCAATCAGCCCCAGCATTTT. Amino acid sequence: CSVAIGVGLNQPQHF.

The CDR3 region is CAWSVWDSTNEKLFF. Here the CDR3 DNA reads TGTGCCTGGAGTGTATGGGACTCAACTAATGAAAAACTGTTTTTT. V usage is TRBV30 and J usage is TRBJ1-4; a weak D match, TRBD1 (5 bases). V was pared by 0 bases and J by 0 bases, with 8 bases between. The germline V gene has CDR1 GTSNPN and CDR2 SVGIG (reference sequence). This CDR3 has 15 amino acids.

The chain combines TRBV5-6 with TRBJ2-7, with D maybe TRBD1 (6 bases). V lost 4 bases and J lost 2, with 10 bases in between. This CDR3 contains 13 residues. Germline values: CDR1 SGHDT, CDR2 YYEEEE. As DNA, the CDR3 is TGTGCCAGCAGCGCGGACAGCCCCTACGAGCAGTACTTC. This encodes CASSADSPYEQYF. Drawing the rest from reference TRBV5-6 and TRBJ2-7, the complete variable domain is DAGVTQSPTHLIKTRGQQVTLRCSPKSGHDTVSWYQQALGQGPQFIFQYYEEEERQRGNFPDRFSGHQFPNYSSELNVNALLLGDSALYLCASSADSPYEQYFGPGTRLTVT.

Only one count was recorded for this clone. V is TRBV29-1 and J is TRBJ2-7; 11 nucleotides line up with TRBD1. This CDR3 has 13 residues. Trimming took 3 bases from V and 6 from J; bases not matched to a gene: 4. CDR1 SQVTM and CDR2 ANQGSEA come from the germline V gene. CDR3 loop: CSVEGTGGPEQYF. CDR3 bases: TGCAGCGTTGAGGGGACAGGGGGGCCCGAGCAGTACTTC.

V is TRBV20-1 and J is TRBJ2-1; possible D gene TRBD2, 5 bases. The CDR3 is made up of 11 amino acids. The V gene lost 6 bases and the J gene lost 11 bases, with 14 bases spanning the gap. CDR1 is DFQATT and CDR2 is SNEGSKA in the germline V gene (reference sequence). The CDR3 DNA follows: TGCAGTGCACCTCGGGAACTTCAGCAGTTCTTC. Its translation is CSAPRELQQFF.

V usage is TRBV10-3 and J usage is TRBJ2-5, with D uncertain. Germline V gene sequence: CDR1 ENHRY, CDR2 SYGVKD. V was trimmed by 4 bases and J by 5 bases, leaving 11 bases between them. The CDR3 consists of 13 residues. In DNA form, the CDR3 reads TGTGCCATCAGTGCTGGGTTCCGGGAGACCCAGTACTTC. Translation gives CAISAGFRETQYF.

In the case of this clone: Other nucleotide sequences in the sample specify the same CDR3. The chain joins TRBV5-6 to TRBJ2-2; D is unclear. Germline CDR1 and CDR2: SGHDT and YYEEEE. The CDR3 contains 12 residues. The V end was cut by 2 bases, the J end by 8 bases, with 7 bases between. The CDR3 region is CASSFSSGELFF. CDR3 bases: TGTGCCAGCAGCTTTTCCTCTGGGGAGCTGTTTTTT.

Only one count was recorded for this clone. Within the sample, other DNA sequences also encode this same CDR3. This CDR3 is CASSLIGSYEQYF. For the CDR3, the DNA is TGTGCCAGCAGCTTAATCGGTAGCTACGAGCAGTACTTC. The rearrangement links TRBV7-2 to TRBJ2-7; D is undetermined. CDR3 size: 13 residues. Germline CDR1 is SGHTA and CDR2 is FQGNSA. Trimming left V 2 bases short and J 3 bases short, with 8 bases between.

This sequence joins TRBV29-1 and TRBJ2-6; 8 bases are shared with TRBD1. V was clipped by 5 bases and J by 1 base; unmatched bases: 7. The CDR3 spans 16 residues. Germline CDR1 reads SQVTM; CDR2 reads ANQGSEA. The CDR3, as DNA: TGCAGCGTTCTGGCAGGGGGCGTATCTGGGGCCAACGTCCTGACTTTC. It codes for CSVLAGGVSGANVLTF.

CDR3 residues: CASSLGLVSTDTQYF. The CDR3 DNA follows: TGTGCCAGCAGCTTGGGACTAGTTAGCACAGATACGCAGTATTTT. The chain links TRBV5-4 to TRBJ2-3; weak D call: TRBD2 (6 bases). Germline CDR1 is SGHNT and CDR2 is YYREEE (reference sequence). This CDR3 comprises 15 residues. V was shortened by 0 bases and J by 0 bases, with 8 bases between the two germline ends.

The chain combines TRBV15 with TRBJ2-7; D not certain. Germline V gene lookup returns CDR1 LNHNV and CDR2 YYDKDF (reference sequence). The germline V and J ends were trimmed by 0 bases and 3 bases, with 15 bases remaining between them. This CDR3 comprises 16 residues. The CDR3 loop is CATSRDKGPGVYEQYF. The CDR3 DNA sequence: TGTGCCACCAGCAGAGATAAGGGCCCTGGGGTCTACGAGCAGTACTTC.

In regard to this clone: Additional DNA sequences in this sample encode the identical CDR3. The rearrangement uses TRBV5-1 and TRBJ2-2; TRBD2 agrees at 7 bases. The trim removed 0 bases at V and 2 bases at J, leaving 1 base unmatched. Looked up from germline, CDR1 is SGHRS and CDR2 is YFSETQ. CDR3 size: 15 residues. The CDR3 loop reads CASSLEGLNTGELFF. In DNA, the CDR3 is TGCGCCAGCAGCTTGGAGGGACTAAACACCGGGGAGCTGTTTTTT.

This chain uses TRBV11-2 with TRBJ1-4; no firm D call. There are 14 residues in the CDR3. Germline lookup yields CDR1 SGHAT and CDR2 FQNNGV. Trimming took off 5 bases at V and 2 bases at J, with 9 bases between the two ends. The CDR3 sequence is CASSHWATNEKLFF. The DNA of the CDR3 is TGTGCCAGCAGCCATTGGGCCACTAATGAAAAACTGTTTTTT.

The rearrangement links TRBV4-2 to TRBJ1-5; 11 positions match TRBD1. From germline, CDR1 is LGHNA and CDR2 YNFKEQ. V gave up 4 bases and J gave up 2 bases; unmatched junction bases: 7. The CDR3 covers 17 residues. The CDR3 loop is CASSLGQGDMGNQPQHF. For the CDR3, the DNA is TGTGCCAGCAGCCTGGGACAGGGGGACATGGGCAATCAGCCCCAGCATTTT.

J is TRBJ1-2 and V is TRBV6-5; the match to TRBD1 covers 8 bases. Germline V gene sequence: CDR1 MNHEY, CDR2 SVGAGI. Losses at the gene ends were 6 bases for V and 8 bases for J; bases not matched to a gene: 11. The CDR3 has 14 residues. The CDR3 DNA sequence: TGTGCCAGCAGGGAATACACAGGGGGGGAAGGCTACACCTTC. Translated, it gives CASREYTGGEGYTF.

Worth noting for this clone: This sample includes further DNA sequences coding for the same CDR3. The chain combines TRBV5-6 with TRBJ1-1; 8 bases map to TRBD1. There are 14 residues in the CDR3. Germline V CDR1 and CDR2: SGHDT, YYEEEE. V lost 4 bases, J lost 3 bases, and 5 bases stayed unmatched. The CDR3 nucleotides read TGTGCCAGCAGCCGAGACAGGGGTTACACTGAAGCTTTCTTT. It codes for CASSRDRGYTEAFF.

This chain uses TRBV27 with TRBJ1-5; possible D gene TRBD1, 6 bases. The CDR3 runs to 15 residues. Germline-derived CDR1 and CDR2 are MNHEY and SMNVEV (reference sequence). Trimming took 5 bases from V and 6 from J, leaving 17 bases between them. The CDR3 reads CASSPWVGAGQPQHF. The CDR3 DNA reads TGTGCCAGCAGTCCATGGGTGGGGGCAGGTCAGCCCCAGCATTTT.

The rearrangement uses TRBV18 and TRBJ2-1; 10 bases map to TRBD2. CDR3 length equals 15 residues. J was trimmed by 6 bases and V by 0 bases; bases with no gene match: 2. Germline values: CDR1 KGHSH, CDR2 LQKENI. CDR3 loop: CASSPPLAGVNEQFF. CDR3 nucleotides: TGTGCCAGCTCACCACCCCTAGCGGGGGTCAATGAGCAGTTCTTC.

The genes are TRBV6-5 and TRBJ2-7; D not resolved. Looked up from germline, CDR1 is MNHEY and CDR2 is SVGAGI. V gave up 6 bases and J gave up 4 bases, with 7 bases separating them. The CDR3 consists of 11 residues. The CDR3: CASSLQYEQYF. The CDR3 bases are TGTGCCAGCAGCCTCCAATACGAGCAGTACTTC.

This clone has a single count. This chain connects TRBV2 to TRBJ1-1, with D perhaps TRBD1 (5 bases). Trimming took 6 bases from V and 5 from J, leaving 16 bases between them. Germline CDR1 is SNHLY and CDR2 is FYNNEI. This CDR3 contains 14 residues. The CDR3 DNA sequence: TGTGCCAGCAGCTTTCAGGGTAAGACGACTGAAGCTTTCTTT. Translation: CASSFQGKTTEAFF.